Listed below are T cell receptor beta chains from one sample, sequenced in a study of blood T cell repertoires in COVID-19. Generated by immunoSEQ multiplex PCR, the TCRdb table keeps only in-frame clones and is missing some. Here the sample spans 220,000 or so clones, 82% being singletons. Sequencing was performed on PBMCs or T cells enriched from blood (not recorded which). These receptors came from a woman between 55 and 75 years old who had recovered from COVID-19. The CDR3 runs from the conserved cysteine through the conserved F or W.

>TRBJ1-4|TRBV12-3/TRBV12-4
CASSYGGDEKLFF
>TRBJ2-7|TRBV7-9
CASSLGASGGYEQYF
>TRBJ2-2|TRBV4-1
CASSQGKRESTGELFF
>TRBJ1-1|TRBV7-2
CASSIDNRGITEAFF
>TRBJ2-3|TRBV7-3
CASSLGLAGDTQYF
>TRBJ1-2|TRBV29-1
CSVIMTGDWNGYTF
>TRBJ1-1|TRBV12-5
CASGLVLVQPGHTEAFF
>TRBJ2-2|TRBV12-3/TRBV12-4
CASGGRSTGELFF
>TRBJ1-2|TRBV10-3
CAISEDYRGYGYTF
>TRBJ2-3|TRBV5-6
CASTRTGGTDTQYF
>TRBJ2-2|TRBV6-1
CASSEPGRSAGELFF
>TRBJ1-3|TRBV7-9
CASLIYSSGNTIYF
>TRBJ1-4|TRBV11-3
CASILEGLPGQSEKLFF
>TRBJ2-5|TRBV27
CASRVQGAGYETQYF
>TRBJ2-7|TRBV10-3
CAISRQGGYEQYF